This entry concerns a single T cell receptor beta chain. Its antigen is still unknown. Base-call qualities are not available, and no considerably larger clone is one nucleotide away. The sample is drawn from a study of CD8+ T cells in alopecia areata (dated by TCRdb to 2017 to 2018). Looking at the study overall: The treated patients took part in an open-label pilot trial in which moderate-to-severe alopecia areata was treated with oral tofacitinib at 5 to 10 mg twice daily. Biopsies were taken from tofacitinib-treated patients at baseline and at 4 and 24 weeks of treatment, and a later scalp biopsy was taken in several of the tofacitinib-treated patients. Tofacitinib was administered for 6 to 18 months, and 6 months of follow-up off drug were then conducted to assess delayed response and recurrence. RNA was obtained with the PAXgene miRNA kit for fixed scalp, the miRNeasy kit for PBMCs, and the RNeasy kit for mouse skin. Scalp clonality was compared across normal scalp (n=4), patchy alopecia areata scalp (n=8), and alopecia totalis/universalis scalp (n=8). TCRbeta CDR3 regions were amplified by immunoSEQ multiplex PCR using 35 Vbeta forward and 13 Jbeta reverse primers. On the human side, TCRbeta sequencing was run on scalp tissue and on sorted CD4+ and CD8+ peripheral blood T cells from healthy controls and from alopecia areata patients with either patchy or totalis/universalis disease. High-throughput TCRbeta sequencing was used to examine T cell clonal expansion in alopecia areata in both the C3H/HeJ mouse model and human patients. In treated patients, disease severity was measured using the SALT score, which gives the percentage of scalp surface area affected.

Library preparation used the immunoSEQ multiplex PCR assay. RNA was extracted from all samples and reverse transcribed into cDNA, which served as template for TCR sequencing. First-strand cDNA was synthesized with SuperScript III using a 2:1 mix of oligo-dT and random hexamers. A synthetic immune receptor repertoire was used to assess amplification bias, and residual bias was removed computationally. The original pipeline was this. Raw reads were preprocessed for error removal, and CDR3 was defined according to IMGT conventions as running from the conserved cysteine to phenylalanine. Clonality was computed by normalizing Shannon entropy by log2 of the number of productive unique TCRs and subtracting the result from 1. CD4 or CD8 identity of scalp clones was inferred by cross-referencing scalp TCRbeta sequences with sorted blood CD4 and CD8 repertoires. TCRdb mirrors the immuneACCESS table, restricted to in-frame sequences. Some clones are absent from its copies; in checked studies, under half trace to an unresolved V gene, and the reason for the others is unknown. Clone size and the V and J calls come from that table; the DNA yielded D and trimming. This sample comprises around 180,000 clones, under 80% of them detected only once. Approximately 1.3% of the sample is held by the ten biggest clonotypes.

Taken with the paper, the label for treatment or condition translates to: oral pan-JAK inhibitor, 5-10 mg twice daily. Lesional scalp punch biopsies and peripheral blood were collected from alopecia areata patients. After PBMCs were isolated by density centrifugation and stained for CD3, CD4 and CD8, a FACSAria was used to sort CD4+ and CD8+ T cells. Points the paper makes about the study in general: Because the treated cohort was small and had only one nonresponder, larger studies are needed to examine links between baseline CD8+ expansion and response. Tofacitinib significantly decreased scalp clonality and the number of expanded CD8+ clones among the top 100 scalp clones. Shared TCR sequences between patients were less evident than in mice, which may be partly attributable to HLA diversity in the patient population. Lesional scalp, especially in alopecia totalis/universalis, showed higher clonality and more expanded CD8+ clones than normal scalp, suggesting antigenic drive. Resident alphabeta T cells in normal human skin are also sequenced, complicating scalp TCR repertoire analysis, unlike mouse skin dominated by gammadelta T cells. During tofacitinib treatment, many expanded lesional clones remained in scalp and blood, and this persistence may partly explain relapse after treatment is stopped.

Trimming takes 1 base from V and 8 bases from J, and the germline ends sit 17 bases apart. Per the germline V gene (reference sequence), LNHDA is the CDR1 and SQIVND is the CDR2. The CDR3 measures 16 amino acids from cysteine to phenylalanine. Only the CDR3 region is kept as DNA, spanning 48 bases read in frame from base 1. The V gene is TRBV19 and the J gene is TRBJ2-2; TRBD1 could be the D gene, as 7 bases match. This sequence was found in a human donor with alopecia areata. Specimen: CD4+ T cells sorted from blood, collected at approximately week 50, from a patient treated with tofacitinib. The DNA sequence follows: TGTGCCAGTAGTATAGCGACAGGGAGGAGAACGGGGGAGCTGTTTTTT. Its protein product is CASSIATGRRTGELFF.